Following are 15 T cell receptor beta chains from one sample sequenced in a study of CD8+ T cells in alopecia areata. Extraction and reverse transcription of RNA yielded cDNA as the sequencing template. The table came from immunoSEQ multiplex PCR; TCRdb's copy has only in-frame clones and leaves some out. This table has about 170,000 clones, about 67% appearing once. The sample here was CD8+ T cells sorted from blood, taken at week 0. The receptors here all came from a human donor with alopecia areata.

The CDR3 is CAWSDGSSGANVLTF. Written as DNA, the CDR3 is TGTGCCTGGAGTGACGGAAGCTCTGGGGCCAACGTCCTGACTTTC. This sequence joins TRBV30 and TRBJ2-6; D is ambiguous. The CDR3 consists of 15 residues. Trimming took off 1 base at V and 0 bases at J, with 7 bases between the two ends. Germline V gene sequence: CDR1 GTSNPN, CDR2 SVGIG (reference sequence).

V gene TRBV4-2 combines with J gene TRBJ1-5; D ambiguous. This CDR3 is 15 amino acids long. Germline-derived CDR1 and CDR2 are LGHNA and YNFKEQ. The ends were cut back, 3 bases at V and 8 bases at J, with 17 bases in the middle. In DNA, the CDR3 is TGTGCCAGCAGCCAGGACCGAATGGGTTTGGAGCCCCAGCATTTT. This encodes CASSQDRMGLEPQHF.

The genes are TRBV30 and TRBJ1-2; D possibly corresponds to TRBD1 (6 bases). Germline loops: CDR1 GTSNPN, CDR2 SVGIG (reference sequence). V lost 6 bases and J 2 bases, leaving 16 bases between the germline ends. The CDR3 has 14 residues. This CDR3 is CACINRDRNYGYTF. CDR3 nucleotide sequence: TGTGCCTGTATTAACAGGGACCGCAACTATGGCTACACCTTC. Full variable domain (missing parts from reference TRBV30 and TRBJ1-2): SQTIHQWPATLVQPVGSPLSLECTVEGTSNPNLYWYRQAAGRGLQLLFYSVGIGQISSEVPQNLSASRPQDRQFILSSKKLLLSDSGFYLCACINRDRNYGYTFGSGTRLTVV.

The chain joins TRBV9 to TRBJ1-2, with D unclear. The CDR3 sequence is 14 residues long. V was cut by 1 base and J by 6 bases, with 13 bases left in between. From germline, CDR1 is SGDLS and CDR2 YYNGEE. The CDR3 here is CASSVTLKTDGYTF. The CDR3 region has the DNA TGTGCCAGCAGCGTAACTCTGAAAACCGATGGCTACACCTTC.

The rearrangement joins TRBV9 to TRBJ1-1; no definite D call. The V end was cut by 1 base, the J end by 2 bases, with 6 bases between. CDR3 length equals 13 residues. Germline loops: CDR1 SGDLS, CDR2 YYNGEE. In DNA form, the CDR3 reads TGTGCCAGCAGCGTAACGGGAAACACTGAAGCTTTCTTT. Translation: CASSVTGNTEAFF.

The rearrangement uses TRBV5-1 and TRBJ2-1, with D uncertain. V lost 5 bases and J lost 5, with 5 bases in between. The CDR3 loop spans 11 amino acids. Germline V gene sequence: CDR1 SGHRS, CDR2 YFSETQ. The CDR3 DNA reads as TGCGCCAGCAGTTCAAACAATGAGCAGTTCTTC. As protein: CASSSNNEQFF.

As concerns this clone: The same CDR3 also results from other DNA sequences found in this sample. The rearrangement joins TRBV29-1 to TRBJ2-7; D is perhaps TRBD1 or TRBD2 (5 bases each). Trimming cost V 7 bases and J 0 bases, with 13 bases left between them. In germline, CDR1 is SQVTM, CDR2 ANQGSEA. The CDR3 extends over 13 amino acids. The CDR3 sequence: CSARGGSSYEQYF. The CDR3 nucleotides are TGCAGCGCCCGGGGCGGAAGCTCCTACGAGCAGTACTTC.

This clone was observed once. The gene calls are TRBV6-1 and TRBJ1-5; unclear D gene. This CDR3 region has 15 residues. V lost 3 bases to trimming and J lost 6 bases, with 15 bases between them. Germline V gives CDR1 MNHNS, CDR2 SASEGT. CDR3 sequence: CASSELGRVGQPQHF. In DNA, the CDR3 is TGTGCCAGCAGTGAGCTAGGGCGAGTGGGTCAGCCCCAGCATTTT.

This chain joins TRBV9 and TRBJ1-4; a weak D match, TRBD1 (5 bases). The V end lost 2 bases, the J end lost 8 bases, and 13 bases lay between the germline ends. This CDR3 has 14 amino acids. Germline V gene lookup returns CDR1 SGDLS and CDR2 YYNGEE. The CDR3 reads CASSVSGRNEKLFF. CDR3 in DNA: TGTGCCAGCAGCGTTTCAGGGCGGAACGAAAAACTGTTTTTT.

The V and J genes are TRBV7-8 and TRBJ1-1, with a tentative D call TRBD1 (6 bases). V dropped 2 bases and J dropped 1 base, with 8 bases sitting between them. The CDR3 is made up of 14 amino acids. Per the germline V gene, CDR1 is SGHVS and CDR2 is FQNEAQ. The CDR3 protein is CASSLSQGNTEAFF. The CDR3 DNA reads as TGTGCCAGCAGCTTATCACAGGGGAACACTGAAGCTTTCTTT.

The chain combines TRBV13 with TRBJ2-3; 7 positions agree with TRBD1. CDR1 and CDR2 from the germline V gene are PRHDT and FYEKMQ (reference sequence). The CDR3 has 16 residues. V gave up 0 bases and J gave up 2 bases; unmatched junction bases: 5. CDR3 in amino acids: CASSLGRDRYTDTQYF. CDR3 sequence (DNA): TGTGCCAGCAGCTTAGGACGGGACAGATACACAGATACGCAGTATTTT. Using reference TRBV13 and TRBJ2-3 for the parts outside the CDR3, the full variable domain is AAGVIQSPRHLIKEKRETATLKCYPIPRHDTVYWYQQGPGQDPQFLISFYEKMQSDKGSIPDRFSAQQFSDYHSELNMSSLELGDSALYFCASSLGRDRYTDTQYFGPGTRLTVL.

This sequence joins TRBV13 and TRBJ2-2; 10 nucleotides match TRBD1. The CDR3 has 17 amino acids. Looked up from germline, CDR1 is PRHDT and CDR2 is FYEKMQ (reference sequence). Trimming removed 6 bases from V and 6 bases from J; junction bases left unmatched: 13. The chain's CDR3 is CASSPVRDRGRAGELFF. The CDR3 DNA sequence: TGTGCCAGCAGTCCCGTTCGGGACAGGGGTAGAGCCGGGGAGCTGTTTTTT.

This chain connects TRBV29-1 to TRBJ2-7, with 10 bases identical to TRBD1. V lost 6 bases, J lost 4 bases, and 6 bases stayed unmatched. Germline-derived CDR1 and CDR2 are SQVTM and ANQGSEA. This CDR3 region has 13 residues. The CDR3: CSVLTGGKYEQYF. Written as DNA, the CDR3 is TGCAGCGTCCTGACAGGGGGCAAATACGAGCAGTACTTC.

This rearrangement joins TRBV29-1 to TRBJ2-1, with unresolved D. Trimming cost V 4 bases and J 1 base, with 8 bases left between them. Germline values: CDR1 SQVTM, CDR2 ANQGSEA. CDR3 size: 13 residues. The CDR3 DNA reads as TGCAGCGTTGTTGGGGTTTCCTACAATGAGCAGTTCTTC. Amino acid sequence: CSVVGVSYNEQFF.

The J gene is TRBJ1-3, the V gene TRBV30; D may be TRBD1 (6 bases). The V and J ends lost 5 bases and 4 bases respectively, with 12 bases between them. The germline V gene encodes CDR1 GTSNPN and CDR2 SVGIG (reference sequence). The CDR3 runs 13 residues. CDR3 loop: CAWGGLGGNTIYF. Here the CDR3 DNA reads TGTGCCTGGGGGGGCCTGGGAGGAAACACCATATATTTT.